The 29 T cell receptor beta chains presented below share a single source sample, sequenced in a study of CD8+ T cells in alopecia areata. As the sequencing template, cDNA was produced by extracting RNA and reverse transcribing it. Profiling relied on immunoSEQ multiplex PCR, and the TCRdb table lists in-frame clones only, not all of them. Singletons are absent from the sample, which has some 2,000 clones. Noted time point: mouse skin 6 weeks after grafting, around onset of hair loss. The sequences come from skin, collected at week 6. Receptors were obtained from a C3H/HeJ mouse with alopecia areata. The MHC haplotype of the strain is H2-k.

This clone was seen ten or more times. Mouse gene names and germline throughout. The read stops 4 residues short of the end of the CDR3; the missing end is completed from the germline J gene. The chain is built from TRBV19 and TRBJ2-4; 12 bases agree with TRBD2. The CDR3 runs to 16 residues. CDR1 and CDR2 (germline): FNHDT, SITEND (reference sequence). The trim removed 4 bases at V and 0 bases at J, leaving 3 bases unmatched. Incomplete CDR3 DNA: TGTGCCAGCAGTCGGACTGGGGGGGAAAGTCAAAAC. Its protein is CASSRTGGESQN. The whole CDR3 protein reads CASSRTGGESQNTLYF. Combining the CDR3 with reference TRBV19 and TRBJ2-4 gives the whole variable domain GGIITQTPKFLIGQEGQKLTLKCQQNFNHDTMYWYRQDSGKGLRLIYYSITENDLQKGDLSEGYDASREKKSSFSLTVTSAQKNEMAVFLCASSRTGGESQNTLYFGAGTRLSVL.

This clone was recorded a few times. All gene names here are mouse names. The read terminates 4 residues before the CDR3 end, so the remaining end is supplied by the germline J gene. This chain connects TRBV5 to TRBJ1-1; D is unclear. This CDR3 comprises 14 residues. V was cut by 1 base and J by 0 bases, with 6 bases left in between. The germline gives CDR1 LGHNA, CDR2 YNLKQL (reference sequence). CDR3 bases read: TGTGCCAGCAGCCAAGGGGGAGCAAACACA. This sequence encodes CASSQGGANT. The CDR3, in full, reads CASSQGGANTEVFF.

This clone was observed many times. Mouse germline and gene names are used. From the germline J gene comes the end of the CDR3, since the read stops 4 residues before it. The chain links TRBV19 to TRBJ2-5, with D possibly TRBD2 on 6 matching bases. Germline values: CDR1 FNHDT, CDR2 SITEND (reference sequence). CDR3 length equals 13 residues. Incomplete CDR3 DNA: TGTGCCAGCAGTATAGTGGGGGAAGAC. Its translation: CASSIVGED. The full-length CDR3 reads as CASSIVGEDTQYF.

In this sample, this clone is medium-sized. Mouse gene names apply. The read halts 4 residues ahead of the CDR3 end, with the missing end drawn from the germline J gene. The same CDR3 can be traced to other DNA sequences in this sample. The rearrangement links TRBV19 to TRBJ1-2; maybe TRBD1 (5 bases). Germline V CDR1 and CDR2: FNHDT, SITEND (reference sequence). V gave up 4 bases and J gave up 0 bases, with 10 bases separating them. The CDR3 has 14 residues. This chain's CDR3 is CASSPDRTNSDYTF. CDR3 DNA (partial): TGTGCCAGCAGTCCCGACAGAACAAACTCC.

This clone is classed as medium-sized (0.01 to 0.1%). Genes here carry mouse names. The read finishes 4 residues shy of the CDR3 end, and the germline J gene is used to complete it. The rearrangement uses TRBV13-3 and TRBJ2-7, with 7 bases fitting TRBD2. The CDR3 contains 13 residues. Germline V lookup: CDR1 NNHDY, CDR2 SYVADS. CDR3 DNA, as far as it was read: TGTGCCAGCAGTGATGCTTGGGGGGAT. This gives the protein CASSDAWGD. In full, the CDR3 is CASSDAWGDEQYF.

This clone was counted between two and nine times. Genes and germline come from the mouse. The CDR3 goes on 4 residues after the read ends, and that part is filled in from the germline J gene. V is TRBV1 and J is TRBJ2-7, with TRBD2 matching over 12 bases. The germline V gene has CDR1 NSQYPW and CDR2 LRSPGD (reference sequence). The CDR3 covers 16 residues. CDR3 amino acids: CTCSADRDWGVYEQYF. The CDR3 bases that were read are TGCACCTGCAGTGCAGACCGGGACTGGGGGGTGTAT. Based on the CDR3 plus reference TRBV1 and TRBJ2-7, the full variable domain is VTLLEQNPRWRLVPRGQAVNLRCILKNSQYPWMSWYQQDLQKQLQWLFTLRSPGDKEVKSLPGADYLATRVTDTELRLQVANMSQGRTLYCTCSADRDWGVYEQYFGPGTRLTVL.

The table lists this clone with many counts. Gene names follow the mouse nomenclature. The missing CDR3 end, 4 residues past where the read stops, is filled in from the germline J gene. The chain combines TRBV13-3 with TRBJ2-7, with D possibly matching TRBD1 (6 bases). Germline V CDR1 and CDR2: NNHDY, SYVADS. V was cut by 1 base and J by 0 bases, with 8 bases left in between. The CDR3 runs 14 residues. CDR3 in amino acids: CASSDLDSSYEQYF. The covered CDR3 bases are TGTGCCAGCAGTGATCTGGACAGCTCCTAT.

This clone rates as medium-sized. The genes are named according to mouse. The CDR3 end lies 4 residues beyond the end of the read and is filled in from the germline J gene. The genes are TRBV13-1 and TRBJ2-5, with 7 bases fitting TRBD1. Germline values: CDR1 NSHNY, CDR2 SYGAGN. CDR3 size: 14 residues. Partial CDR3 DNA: TGTGCCAGCAGTGATGAGGGGACAGAGGAC. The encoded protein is CASSDEGTED. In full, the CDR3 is CASSDEGTEDTQYF.

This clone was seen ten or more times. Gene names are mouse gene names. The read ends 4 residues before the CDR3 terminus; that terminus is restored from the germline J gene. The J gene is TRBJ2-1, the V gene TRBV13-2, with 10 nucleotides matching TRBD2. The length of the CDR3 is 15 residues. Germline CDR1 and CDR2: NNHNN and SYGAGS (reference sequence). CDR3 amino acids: CASGPGLGVGAEQFF. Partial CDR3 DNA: TGTGCCAGCGGCCCCGGACTGGGGGTTGGGGCT.

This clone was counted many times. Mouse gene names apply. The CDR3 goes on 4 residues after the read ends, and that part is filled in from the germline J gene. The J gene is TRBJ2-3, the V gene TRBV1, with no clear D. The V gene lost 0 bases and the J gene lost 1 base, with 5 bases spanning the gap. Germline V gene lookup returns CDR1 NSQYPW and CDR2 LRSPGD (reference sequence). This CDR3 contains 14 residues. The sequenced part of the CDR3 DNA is TGCACCTGCAGTGCAGATTGGGGTGCAGAA. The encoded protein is CTCSADWGAE. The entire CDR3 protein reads CTCSADWGAETLYF.

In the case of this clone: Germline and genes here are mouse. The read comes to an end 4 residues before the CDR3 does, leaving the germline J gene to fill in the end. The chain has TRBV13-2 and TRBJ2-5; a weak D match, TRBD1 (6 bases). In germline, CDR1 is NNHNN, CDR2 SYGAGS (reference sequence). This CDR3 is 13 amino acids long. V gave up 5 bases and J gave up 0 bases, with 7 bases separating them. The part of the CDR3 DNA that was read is TGTGCCAGCGGGGACAGTAACCAAGAC. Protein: CASGDSNQD. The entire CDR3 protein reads CASGDSNQDTQYF.

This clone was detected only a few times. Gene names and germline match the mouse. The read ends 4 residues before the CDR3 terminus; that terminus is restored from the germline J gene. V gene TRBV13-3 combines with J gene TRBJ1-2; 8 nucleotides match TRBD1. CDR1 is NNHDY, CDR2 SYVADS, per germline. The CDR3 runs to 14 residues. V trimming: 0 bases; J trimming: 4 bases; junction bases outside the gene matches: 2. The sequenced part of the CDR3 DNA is TGTGCCAGCAGTGATGCAGGGGGCGCCTCC. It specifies CASSDAGGAS. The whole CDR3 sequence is CASSDAGGASDYTF.

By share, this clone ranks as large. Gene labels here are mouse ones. This chain's CDR3 is CASSIRQGFNSPLYF. CDR3 DNA, as far as it was read: TGTGCCAGCAGTATACGCCAGGGCTTTAATTCGCCC. The chain combines TRBV19 with TRBJ1-6; weak D call: TRBD1 (5 bases). The read stops 3 residues short of the end of the CDR3; the missing end is completed from the germline J gene. TRBJ1-6 is treated as an ORF (open reading frame) with a function not yet certain. V was shortened by 1 base and J by 6 bases, with 11 bases between the two germline ends. Germline lookup yields CDR1 FNHDT and CDR2 SITEND (reference sequence). CDR3 length: 15 residues.

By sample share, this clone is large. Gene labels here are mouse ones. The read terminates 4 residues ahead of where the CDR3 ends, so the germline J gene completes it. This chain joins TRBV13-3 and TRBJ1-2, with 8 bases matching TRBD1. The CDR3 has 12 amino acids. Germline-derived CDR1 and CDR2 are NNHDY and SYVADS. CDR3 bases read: TGTGCCAGCAAGGGCAGGGGGCCC. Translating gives CASKGRGP. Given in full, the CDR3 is CASKGRGPDYTF.

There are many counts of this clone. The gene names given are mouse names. CDR3 residues: CASSQGQGNSYNSPLYF. The CDR3 DNA, read in part, is TGTGCCAGCAGCCAAGGACAGGGGAATTCCTATAATTCGCCC. The chain couples TRBV5 to TRBJ1-6, with 8 bases that match TRBD1. From the germline J gene comes the end of the CDR3, since the read stops 3 residues before it. TRBJ1-6 qualifies as an ORF whose function is uncertain. The CDR3 length is 17 residues. Looked up from germline, CDR1 is LGHNA and CDR2 is YNLKQL (reference sequence). J was trimmed by 0 bases and V by 1 base; bases with no gene match: 2.

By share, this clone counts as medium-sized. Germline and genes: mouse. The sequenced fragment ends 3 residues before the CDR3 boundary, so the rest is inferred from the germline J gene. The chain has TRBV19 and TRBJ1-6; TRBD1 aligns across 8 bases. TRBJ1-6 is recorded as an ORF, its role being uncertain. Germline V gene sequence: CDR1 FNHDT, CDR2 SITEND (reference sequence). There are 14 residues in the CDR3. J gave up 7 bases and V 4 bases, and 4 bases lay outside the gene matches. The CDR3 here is CASSRDRRNSPLYF. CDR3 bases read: TGTGCCAGCAGTCGGGACAGGAGGAATTCGCCC.

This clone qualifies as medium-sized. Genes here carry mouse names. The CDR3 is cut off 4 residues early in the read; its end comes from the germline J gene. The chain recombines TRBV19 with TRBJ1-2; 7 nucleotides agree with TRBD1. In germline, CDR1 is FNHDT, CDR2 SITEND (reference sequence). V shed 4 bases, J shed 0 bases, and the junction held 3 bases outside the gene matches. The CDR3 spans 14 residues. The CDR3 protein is CASSGDSANSDYTF. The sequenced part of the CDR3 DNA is TGTGCCAGCAGTGGGGACAGTGCAAACTCC.

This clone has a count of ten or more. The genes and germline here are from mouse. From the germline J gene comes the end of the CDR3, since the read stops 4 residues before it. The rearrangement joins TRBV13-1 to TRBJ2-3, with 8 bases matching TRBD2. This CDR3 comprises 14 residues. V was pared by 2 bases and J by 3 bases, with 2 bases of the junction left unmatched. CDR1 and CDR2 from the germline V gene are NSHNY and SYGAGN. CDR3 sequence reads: CASSENWGAETLYF. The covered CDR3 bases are TGTGCCAGCAGTGAGAACTGGGGGGCAGAA.

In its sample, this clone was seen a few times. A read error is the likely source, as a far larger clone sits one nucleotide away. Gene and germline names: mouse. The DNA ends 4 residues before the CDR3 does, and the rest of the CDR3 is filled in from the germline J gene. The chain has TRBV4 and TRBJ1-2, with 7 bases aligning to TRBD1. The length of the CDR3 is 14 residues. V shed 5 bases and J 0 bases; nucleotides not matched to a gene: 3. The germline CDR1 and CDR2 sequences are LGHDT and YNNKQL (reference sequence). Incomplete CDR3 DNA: TGTGCCAGCAGCCGGGACAGCTCAAACTCC. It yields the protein CASSRDSSNS. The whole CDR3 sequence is CASSRDSSNSDYTF.

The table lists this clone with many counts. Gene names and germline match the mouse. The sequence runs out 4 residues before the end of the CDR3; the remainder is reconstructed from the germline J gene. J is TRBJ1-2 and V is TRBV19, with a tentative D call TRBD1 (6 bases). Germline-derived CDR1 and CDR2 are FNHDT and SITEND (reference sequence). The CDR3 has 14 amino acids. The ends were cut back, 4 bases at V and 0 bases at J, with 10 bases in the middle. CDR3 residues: CASSPDSTNSDYTF. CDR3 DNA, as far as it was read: TGTGCCAGCAGTCCGGACAGTACAAACTCC.

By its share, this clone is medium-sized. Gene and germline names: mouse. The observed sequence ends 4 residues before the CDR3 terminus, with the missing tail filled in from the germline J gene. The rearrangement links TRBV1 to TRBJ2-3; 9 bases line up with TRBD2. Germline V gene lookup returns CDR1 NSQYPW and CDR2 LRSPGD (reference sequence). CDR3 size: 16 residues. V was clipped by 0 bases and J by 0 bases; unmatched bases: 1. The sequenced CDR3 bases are TGCACCTGCAGTGCAGATACTGGGGGGAGTGCAGAA. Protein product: CTCSADTGGSAE. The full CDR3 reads CTCSADTGGSAETLYF. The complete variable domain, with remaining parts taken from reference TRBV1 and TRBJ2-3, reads VTLLEQNPRWRLVPRGQAVNLRCILKNSQYPWMSWYQQDLQKQLQWLFTLRSPGDKEVKSLPGADYLATRVTDTELRLQVANMSQGRTLYCTCSADTGGSAETLYFGSGTRLTVL.

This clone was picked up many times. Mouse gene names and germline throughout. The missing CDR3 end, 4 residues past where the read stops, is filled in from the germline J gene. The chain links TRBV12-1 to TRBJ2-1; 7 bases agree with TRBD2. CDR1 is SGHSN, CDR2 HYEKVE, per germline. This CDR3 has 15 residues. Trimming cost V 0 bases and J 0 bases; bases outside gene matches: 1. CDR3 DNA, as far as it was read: TGTGCCAGCTCTCTCTACTGGGGTAACTATGCT. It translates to CASSLYWGNYA. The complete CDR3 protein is CASSLYWGNYAEQFF.

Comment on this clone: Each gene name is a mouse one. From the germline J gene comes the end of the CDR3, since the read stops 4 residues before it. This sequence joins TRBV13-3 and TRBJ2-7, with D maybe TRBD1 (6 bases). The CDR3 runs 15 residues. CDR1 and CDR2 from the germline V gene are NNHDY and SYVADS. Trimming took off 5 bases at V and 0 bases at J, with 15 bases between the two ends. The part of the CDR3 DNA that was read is TGTGCCAGCAGCCACCCCAGGGGAAGCTCCTAT. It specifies CASSHPRGSSY. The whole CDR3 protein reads CASSHPRGSSYEQYF.

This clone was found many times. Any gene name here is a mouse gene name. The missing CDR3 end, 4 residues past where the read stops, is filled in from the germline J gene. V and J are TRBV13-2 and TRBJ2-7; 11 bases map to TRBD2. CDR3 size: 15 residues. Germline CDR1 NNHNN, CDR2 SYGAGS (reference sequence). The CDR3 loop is CASGDSTLGGHEQYF. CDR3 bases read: TGTGCCAGCGGTGATTCCACACTGGGGGGGCAT.

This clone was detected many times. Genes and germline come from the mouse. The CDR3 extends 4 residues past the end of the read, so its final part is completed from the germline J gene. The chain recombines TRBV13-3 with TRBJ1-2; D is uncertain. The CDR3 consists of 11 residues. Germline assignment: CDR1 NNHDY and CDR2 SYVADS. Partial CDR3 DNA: TGTGCCAGCAGTGGCCCCAGC. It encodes CASSGPS. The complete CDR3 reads CASSGPSDYTF.

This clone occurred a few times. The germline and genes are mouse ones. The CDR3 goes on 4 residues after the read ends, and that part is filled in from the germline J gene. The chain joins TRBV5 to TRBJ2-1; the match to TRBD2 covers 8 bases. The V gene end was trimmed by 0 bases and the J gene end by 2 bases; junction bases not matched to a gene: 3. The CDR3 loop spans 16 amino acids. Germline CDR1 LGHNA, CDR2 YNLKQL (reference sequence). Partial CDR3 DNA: TGTGCCAGCAGCCAAGAAACTGGGGGCCACTATGCT. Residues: CASSQETGGHYA. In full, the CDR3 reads CASSQETGGHYAEQFF.

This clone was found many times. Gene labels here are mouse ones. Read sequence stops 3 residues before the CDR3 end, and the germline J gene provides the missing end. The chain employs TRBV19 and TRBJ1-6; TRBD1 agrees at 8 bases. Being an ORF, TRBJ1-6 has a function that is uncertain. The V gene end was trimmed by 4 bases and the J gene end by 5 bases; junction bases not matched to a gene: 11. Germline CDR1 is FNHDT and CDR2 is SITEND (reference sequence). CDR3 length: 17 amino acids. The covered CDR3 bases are TGTGCCAGCAGTCCCGTTTCTCAGGACAGGGATAATTCGCCC. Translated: CASSPVSQDRDNSP. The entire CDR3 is CASSPVSQDRDNSPLYF.

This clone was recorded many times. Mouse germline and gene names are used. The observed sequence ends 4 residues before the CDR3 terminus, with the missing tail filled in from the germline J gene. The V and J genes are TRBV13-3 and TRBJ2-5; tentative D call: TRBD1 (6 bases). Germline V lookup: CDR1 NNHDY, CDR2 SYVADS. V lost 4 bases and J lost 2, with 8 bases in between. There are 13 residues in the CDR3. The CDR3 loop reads CASSWDTQDTQYF. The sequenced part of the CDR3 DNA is TGTGCCAGCAGTTGGGACACCCAAGAC.

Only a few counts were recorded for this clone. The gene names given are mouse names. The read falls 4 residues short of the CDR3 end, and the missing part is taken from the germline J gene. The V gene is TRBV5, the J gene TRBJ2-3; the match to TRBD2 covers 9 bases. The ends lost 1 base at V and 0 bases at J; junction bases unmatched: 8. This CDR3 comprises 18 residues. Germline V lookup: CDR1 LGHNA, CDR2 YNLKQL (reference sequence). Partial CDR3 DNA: TGTGCCAGCAGCCAAGTGGGGGGGCTAACTTCTAGTGCAGAA. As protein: CASSQVGGLTSSAE. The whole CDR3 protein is CASSQVGGLTSSAETLYF.